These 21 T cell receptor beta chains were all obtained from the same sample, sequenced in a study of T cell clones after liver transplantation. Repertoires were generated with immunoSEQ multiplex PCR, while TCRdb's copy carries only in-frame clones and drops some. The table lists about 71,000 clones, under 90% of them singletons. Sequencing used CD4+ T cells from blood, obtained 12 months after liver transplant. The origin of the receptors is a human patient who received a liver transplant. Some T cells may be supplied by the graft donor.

The DNA for the CDR3 is TGTGCCAGTAGTATAGTGGAGGGGTCACGACAGCCCCAGCATTTT. Its protein product is CASSIVEGSRQPQHF. The rearrangement joins TRBV19 to TRBJ1-5, with a possible D match to TRBD1 (5 bases). V was pared by 1 base and J by 7 bases, with 14 bases between. The CDR3 has 15 residues. In germline, CDR1 is LNHDA, CDR2 SQIVND (reference sequence).

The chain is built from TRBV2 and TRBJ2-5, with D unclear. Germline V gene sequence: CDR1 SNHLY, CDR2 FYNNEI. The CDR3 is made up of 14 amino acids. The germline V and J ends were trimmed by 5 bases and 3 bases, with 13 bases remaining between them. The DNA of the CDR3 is TGTGCCAGCAGTTTTTATGGTTTCGAAGAGACCCAGTACTTC. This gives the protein CASSFYGFEETQYF. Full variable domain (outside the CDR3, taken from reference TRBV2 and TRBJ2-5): EPEVTQTPSHQVTQMGQEVILRCVPISNHLYFYWYRQILGQKVEFLVSFYNNEISEKSEIFDDQFSVERPDGSNFTLKIRSTKLEDSAMYFCASSFYGFEETQYFGPGTRLLVL.

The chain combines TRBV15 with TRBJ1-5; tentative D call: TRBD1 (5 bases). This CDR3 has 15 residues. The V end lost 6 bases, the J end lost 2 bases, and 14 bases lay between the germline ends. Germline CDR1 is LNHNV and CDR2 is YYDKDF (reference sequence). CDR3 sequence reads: CATRKGRAGNQPQHF. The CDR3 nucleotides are TGTGCCACCAGGAAGGGACGGGCCGGCAATCAGCCCCAGCATTTT.

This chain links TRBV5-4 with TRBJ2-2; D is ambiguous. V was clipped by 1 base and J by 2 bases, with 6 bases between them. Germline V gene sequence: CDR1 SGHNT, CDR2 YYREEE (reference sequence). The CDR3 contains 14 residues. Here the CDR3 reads CASSLNLNTGELFF. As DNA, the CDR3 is TGTGCCAGCAGCTTGAACCTCAACACCGGGGAGCTGTTTTTT.

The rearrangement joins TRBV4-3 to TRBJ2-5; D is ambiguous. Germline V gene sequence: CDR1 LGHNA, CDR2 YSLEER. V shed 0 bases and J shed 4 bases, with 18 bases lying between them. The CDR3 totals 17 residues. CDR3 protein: CASSQDPFYPAGETQYF. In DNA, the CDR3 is TGCGCCAGCAGCCAAGATCCCTTCTACCCGGCCGGAGAGACCCAGTACTTC.

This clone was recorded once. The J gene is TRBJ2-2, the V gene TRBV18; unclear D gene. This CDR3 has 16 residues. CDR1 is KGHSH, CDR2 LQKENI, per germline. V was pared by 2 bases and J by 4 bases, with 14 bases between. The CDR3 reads CASSPKSRVGTGELFF. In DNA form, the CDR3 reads TGTGCCAGCTCACCAAAGAGCCGAGTGGGCACCGGGGAGCTGTTTTTT.

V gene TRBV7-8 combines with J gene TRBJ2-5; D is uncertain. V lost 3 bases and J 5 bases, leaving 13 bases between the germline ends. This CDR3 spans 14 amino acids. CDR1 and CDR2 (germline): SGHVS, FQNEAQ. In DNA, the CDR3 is TGTGCCAGCAGCTTGGGGTTAGCCGGGGAGACCCAGTACTTC. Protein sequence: CASSLGLAGETQYF.

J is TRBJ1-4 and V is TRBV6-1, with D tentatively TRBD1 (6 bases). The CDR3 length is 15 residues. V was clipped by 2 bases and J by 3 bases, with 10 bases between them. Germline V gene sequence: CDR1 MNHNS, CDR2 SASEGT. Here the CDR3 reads CASSESGAPNEKLFF. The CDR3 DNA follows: TGTGCCAGCAGTGAATCAGGGGCACCTAATGAAAAACTGTTTTTT.

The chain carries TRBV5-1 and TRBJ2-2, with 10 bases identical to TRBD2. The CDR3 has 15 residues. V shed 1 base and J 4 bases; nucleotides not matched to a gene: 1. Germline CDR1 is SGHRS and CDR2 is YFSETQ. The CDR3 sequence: CASSLPSGGTGELFF. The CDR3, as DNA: TGCGCCAGCAGCTTGCCTAGCGGGGGCACCGGGGAGCTGTTTTTT.

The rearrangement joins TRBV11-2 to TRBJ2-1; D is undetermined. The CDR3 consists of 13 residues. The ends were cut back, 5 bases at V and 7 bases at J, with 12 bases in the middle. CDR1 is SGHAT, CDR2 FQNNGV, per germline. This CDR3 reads CASSPLSLNEQFF. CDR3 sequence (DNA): TGTGCCAGCAGCCCTCTGTCGTTGAATGAGCAGTTCTTC. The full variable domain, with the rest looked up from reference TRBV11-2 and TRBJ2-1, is EAGVAQSPRYKIIEKRQSVAFWCNPISGHATLYWYQQILGQGPKLLIQFQNNGVVDDSQLPKDRFSAERLKGVDSTLKIQPAKLEDSAVYLCASSPLSLNEQFFGPGTRLTVL.

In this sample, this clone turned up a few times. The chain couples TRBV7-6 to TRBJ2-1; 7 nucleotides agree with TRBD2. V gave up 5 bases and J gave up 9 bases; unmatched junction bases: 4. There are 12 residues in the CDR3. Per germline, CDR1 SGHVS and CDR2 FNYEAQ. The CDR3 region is CASSRRTSEQFF. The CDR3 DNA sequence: TGTGCCAGCAGCCGCCGGACTAGTGAGCAGTTCTTC.

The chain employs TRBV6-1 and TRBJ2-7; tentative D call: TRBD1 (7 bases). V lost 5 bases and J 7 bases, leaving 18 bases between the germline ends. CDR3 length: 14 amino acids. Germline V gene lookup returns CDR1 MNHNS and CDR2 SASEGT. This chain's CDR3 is CASSSLYQGGEQYF. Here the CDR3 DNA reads TGTGCCAGCAGTTCACTTTATCAGGGGGGAGAGCAGTACTTC.

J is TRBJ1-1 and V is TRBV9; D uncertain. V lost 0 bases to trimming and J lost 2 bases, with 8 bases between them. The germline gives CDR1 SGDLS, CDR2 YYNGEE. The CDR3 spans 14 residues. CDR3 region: CASSVGSDNTEAFF. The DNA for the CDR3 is TGTGCCAGCAGCGTAGGTTCCGATAACACTGAAGCTTTCTTT. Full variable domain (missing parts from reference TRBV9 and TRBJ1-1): DSGVTQTPKHLITATGQRVTLRCSPRSGDLSVYWYQQSLDQGLQFLIQYYNGEERAKGNILERFSAQQFPDLHSELNLSSLELGDSALYFCASSVGSDNTEAFFGQGTRLTVV.

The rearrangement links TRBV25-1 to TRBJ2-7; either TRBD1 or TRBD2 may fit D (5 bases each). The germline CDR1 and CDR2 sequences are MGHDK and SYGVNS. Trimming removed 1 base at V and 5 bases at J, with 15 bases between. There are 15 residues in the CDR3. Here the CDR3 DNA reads TGTGCCAGCAGTGAATCTTTAGGGACCGTCAACGAGCAGTACTTC. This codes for CASSESLGTVNEQYF.

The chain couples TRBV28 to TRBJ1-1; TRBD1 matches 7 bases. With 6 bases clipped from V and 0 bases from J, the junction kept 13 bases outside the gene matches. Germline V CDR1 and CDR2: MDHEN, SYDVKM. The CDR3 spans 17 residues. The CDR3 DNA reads TGTGCCAGCAGGGTACCGGGACAGAGAAAAATGAACACTGAAGCTTTCTTT. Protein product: CASRVPGQRKMNTEAFF.

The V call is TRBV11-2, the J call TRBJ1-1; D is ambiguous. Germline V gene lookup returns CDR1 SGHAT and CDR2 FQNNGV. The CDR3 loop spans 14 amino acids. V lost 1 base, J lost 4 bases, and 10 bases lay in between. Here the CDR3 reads CASSLVTKGTEAFF. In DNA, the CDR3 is TGTGCCAGCAGCTTAGTAACCAAGGGCACTGAAGCTTTCTTT.

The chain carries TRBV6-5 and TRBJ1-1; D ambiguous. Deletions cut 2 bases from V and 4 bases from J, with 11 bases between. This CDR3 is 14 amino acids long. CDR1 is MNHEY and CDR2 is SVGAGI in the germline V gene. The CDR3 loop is CASSYREMRTEAFF. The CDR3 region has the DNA TGTGCCAGCAGTTACCGAGAGATGCGCACTGAAGCTTTCTTT.

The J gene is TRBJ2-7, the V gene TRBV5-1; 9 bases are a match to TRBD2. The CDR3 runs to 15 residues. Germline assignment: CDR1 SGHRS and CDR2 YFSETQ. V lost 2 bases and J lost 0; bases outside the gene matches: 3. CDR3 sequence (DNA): TGCGCCAGCAGCTTTAGCGGGAGAAACTCCTACGAGCAGTACTTC. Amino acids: CASSFSGRNSYEQYF.

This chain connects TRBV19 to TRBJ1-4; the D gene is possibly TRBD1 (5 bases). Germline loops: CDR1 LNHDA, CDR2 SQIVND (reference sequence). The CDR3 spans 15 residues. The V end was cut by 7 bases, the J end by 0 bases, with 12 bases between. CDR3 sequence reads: CASTRWGATNEKLFF. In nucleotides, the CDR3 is TGTGCCAGTACGCGTTGGGGGGCAACTAATGAAAAACTGTTTTTT.

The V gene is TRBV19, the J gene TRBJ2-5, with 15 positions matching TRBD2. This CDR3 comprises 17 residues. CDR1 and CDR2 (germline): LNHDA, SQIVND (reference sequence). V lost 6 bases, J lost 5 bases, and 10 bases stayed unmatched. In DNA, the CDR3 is TGTGCCAGTAGCGCCGGACTAGCGGGAGGGCCGCGGGAGACCCAGTACTTC. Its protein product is CASSAGLAGGPRETQYF.

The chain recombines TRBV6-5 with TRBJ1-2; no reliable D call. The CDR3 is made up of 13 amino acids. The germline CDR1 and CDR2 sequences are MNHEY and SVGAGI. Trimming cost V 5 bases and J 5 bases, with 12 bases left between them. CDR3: CASSPGSLYGYTF. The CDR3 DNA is TGTGCCAGCAGTCCCGGGAGCTTATATGGCTACACCTTC.